These 32 T cell receptor beta chains came from one sample sequenced in a study of CD8+CD57+ T cells in acquired aplastic anemia. TCR beta VDJ combinations and CDR3 sequences were profiled from genomic DNA. One entry per CDR3 protein results from TCRdb running MiXCR on the reads. The sample consists of 200,000 to 250,000 distinct CDR3 sequences, 65% of them appearing once. Selection for sequencing was limited to patients who had shown CD8+CD57+ cell expansion by flow cytometry. Sample: sorted CD4+, CD8+, or CD8+CD57+ T cells (not recorded which) from PBMCs. The receptors shown here come from a human donor with aplastic anemia.

Concerning this clonotype: This likely comes from a read error, as the CDR3 has no conserved phenylalanine or tryptophan at its end. The chain combines TRBV29-1 with TRBJ1-2; D is ambiguous. The CDR3 is made up of 11 amino acids. V was cut by 4 bases and J by 4 bases, with 7 bases left in between. Germline V gives CDR1 SQVTM, CDR2 ANQGSEA. CDR3 DNA sequence: TGCAGCGTTGTAAGGACCTATGGCTACACCTCC. This sequence encodes CSVVRTYGYTS.

The chain is built from TRBV3-1 and TRBJ1-1, with TRBD1 identical over 7 bases. Trimming removed 3 bases from V and 8 bases from J; junction bases left unmatched: 6. The V gene's germline CDR1 is LGHDT and CDR2 YNNKEL (reference sequence). The CDR3 is 13 residues long. The CDR3 loop reads CASSHRTGGEAFF. The CDR3 DNA reads as TGTGCCAGCAGCCATAGGACAGGTGGGGAAGCTTTCTTT.

The gene calls are TRBV6-2 or TRBV6-3 and TRBJ1-2, with D tentatively TRBD1 (6 bases). Germline loops: CDR1 MNHEY, CDR2 SVGEGT. The V end lost 5 bases, the J end lost 7 bases, and 20 bases lay between the germline ends. The length of the CDR3 is 15 residues. In nucleotides, the CDR3 is TGTGCCAGCAGTGAGGGTGTCAGGGGCACGCGTGGCTACACCTTC. Translating gives CASSEGVRGTRGYTF.

In its sample, this clonotype was seen a few times. The DNA of the CDR3 is TGTGCCAGCAGCTTAGGGGAGGCAGTCCGTCCAACTAATGAAAAACTGTTTTTT. Translated, it gives CASSLGEAVRPTNEKLFF. This chain joins TRBV7-9 and TRBJ1-4; the D is unclear. The CDR3 loop spans 18 amino acids. Germline V CDR1 and CDR2: SEHNR, FQNEAQ (reference sequence). V was pared by 1 base and J by 0 bases, with 15 bases between.

This clonotype was counted a single time. This chain links TRBV7-3 with TRBJ2-3; D is perhaps TRBD2 (5 bases). Between the trimmed V and J ends, which lost 2 bases and 4 bases, there was a span of 10 bases. CDR1 is SGHTA, CDR2 FQGTGA, per germline. There are 14 residues in the CDR3. CDR3 nucleotides: TGTGCCAGCAGCTTAGAGGGTAACGCAGATACGCAGTATTTT. It translates to CASSLEGNADTQYF.

The V and J genes are TRBV12-3 or TRBV12-4 and TRBJ2-7; 9 bases are a match to TRBD2. This CDR3 has 14 residues. J was trimmed by 0 bases and V by 6 bases; bases with no gene match: 3. CDR3 in DNA: TGTGCCAGCAGCCCGGGACTAGCCTCCTACGAGCAGTACTTC. Translation: CASSPGLASYEQYF.

This clonotype was counted a few times. CDR3 sequence (DNA): TGTGCCAGTACCAGGGAGGGCTCGTCACCCCTCCACTTT. This codes for CASTREGSSPLHF. The chain carries TRBV19 and TRBJ1-6; D may be TRBD1 (5 bases). The CDR3 has 13 amino acids. The germline V and J ends were trimmed by 7 bases and 10 bases, with 14 bases remaining between them. The V gene's germline CDR1 is LNHDA and CDR2 SQIVND (reference sequence).

The V call is TRBV9, the J call TRBJ2-3, with TRBD2 matching over 9 bases. V lost 4 bases to trimming and J lost 5 bases; unmatched junction nucleotides: 8. The CDR3 totals 15 residues. CDR1 and CDR2 from the germline V gene are SGDLS and YYNGEE. The CDR3: CASSPGTSRGDTQYF. The CDR3 region has the DNA TGTGCCAGCAGCCCCGGGACTAGCAGAGGAGATACGCAGTATTTT.

The genes are TRBV9 and TRBJ1-1, with D perhaps TRBD1 (5 bases). From germline, CDR1 is SGDLS and CDR2 YYNGEE. This CDR3 comprises 16 residues. V shed 0 bases and J shed 1 base, with 13 bases lying between them. CDR3 protein: CASSVGQTLWNTEAFF. The CDR3 nucleotides are TGTGCCAGCAGCGTAGGACAGACACTATGGAACACTGAAGCTTTCTTT.

This chain uses TRBV29-1 with TRBJ2-3; D uncertain. Trimming removed 4 bases at V and 0 bases at J, with 5 bases between. The germline gives CDR1 SQVTM, CDR2 ANQGSEA. The CDR3 covers 12 residues. CDR3 nucleotides: TGCAGCGTTGCTCCTAGCACAGATACGCAGTATTTT. Protein: CSVAPSTDTQYF.

The chain couples TRBV20-1 to TRBJ1-2, with D perhaps matching TRBD1 (6 bases). CDR3 length: 12 amino acids. Germline CDR1 DFQATT, CDR2 SNEGSKA (reference sequence). V was pared by 3 bases and J by 14 bases, with 19 bases between. CDR3 DNA: TGCAGTGCTAGGAGTCTTGACAGGCACAATACCTTC. Its translation is CSARSLDRHNTF.

V and J are TRBV6-1 and TRBJ2-5; perhaps TRBD2 as D (5 bases). With the DNA end fitting TRBJ2-1 better, the J assignment may be wrong. Germline V CDR1 and CDR2: MNHNS, SASEGT. CDR3 length equals 13 residues. In DNA form, the CDR3 reads TGTGCCAGCAGTTACGCGCGGACTAATGAGCAGTTCTTC. It specifies CASSYARTNEQFF.

This clonotype was picked up a small number of times. The DNA is omitted, as the CDR3 cannot be located on it reliably, and the CDR3 follows TCRdb's listing. The chain links TRBV10-1 to TRBJ2-1; the table's D call TRBD1 went unverified against the DNA. Termini included, the CDR3 measures 20 amino acids. CDR1 and CDR2 (germline): WNHNN, SYGVQD (reference sequence). CDR3: CASRGGSRCTFGSGTNEQFF.

The CDR3 spells CASSLGGPGYEQYF. CDR3 nucleotides: TGTGCCAGCAGTCTAGGAGGACCGGGCTACGAGCAGTACTTC. V and J are TRBV14 and TRBJ2-7; D possibly corresponds to TRBD2 (5 bases). The length of the CDR3 is 14 residues. In germline, CDR1 is SGHDN, CDR2 FVKESK. The ends were cut back, 6 bases at V and 3 bases at J, with 15 bases in the middle. Variable domain in full (rest from reference TRBV14 and TRBJ2-7): EAGVTQFPSHSVIEKGQTVTLRCDPISGHDNLYWYRRVMGKEIKFLLHFVKESKQDESGMPNNRFLAERTGGTYSTLKVQPAELEDSGVYFCASSLGGPGYEQYFGPGTRLTVT.

This clonotype was recorded many times. The chain links TRBV10-3 to TRBJ1-1; tentative D call: TRBD1 (6 bases). The germline V gene encodes CDR1 ENHRY and CDR2 SYGVKD. V lost 2 bases, J lost 3 bases, and 10 bases lay in between. The CDR3 loop spans 14 amino acids. The CDR3 loop reads CAISEAGADTEAFF. DNA for the CDR3: TGTGCCATCAGTGAGGCAGGGGCTGACACTGAAGCTTTCTTT.

This chain joins TRBV20-1 and TRBJ2-5; D possibly corresponds to TRBD1 (6 bases). The ends were cut back, 5 bases at V and 5 bases at J, with 12 bases in the middle. The CDR3 spans 12 residues. CDR1 and CDR2 from the germline V gene are DFQATT and SNEGSKA (reference sequence). The CDR3 DNA follows: TGCAGTGCTGTACAGGGCGCGGAGACCCAGTACTTC. This translates into CSAVQGAETQYF.

Details on this clonotype: The conserved final phenylalanine or tryptophan is absent from the CDR3, which likely points to a read error. The V gene is TRBV15, the J gene TRBJ1-6; D not resolved. Looked up from germline, CDR1 is LNHNV and CDR2 is YYDKDF (reference sequence). V was clipped by 3 bases and J by 7 bases, with 7 bases between them. The CDR3 consists of 13 residues. CDR3 amino acids: CATSSGRNSPLHC. The CDR3 DNA follows: TGTGCCACCAGCAGCGGTAGGAATTCACCCCTCCACTGT.

CDR3 coding DNA: TGTGCCAGCAGTGTTGGGGGAAACCAAGAGACCCAGTACTTC. Translated: CASSVGGNQETQYF. The chain recombines TRBV2 with TRBJ2-5, with D perhaps matching TRBD1 or TRBD2 (5 bases each). Trimming cost V 4 bases and J 0 bases, with 9 bases left between them. Germline V gene data show CDR1 as SNHLY and CDR2 as FYNNEI. The CDR3 runs 14 residues.

The chain couples TRBV15 to TRBJ1-6; weak D call: TRBD1 (5 bases). The V gene's germline CDR1 is LNHNV and CDR2 YYDKDF (reference sequence). The CDR3 length is 15 residues. Trimming took 7 bases from V and 7 from J, leaving 17 bases between them. The CDR3 region has the DNA TGTGCCACCACGAAGGGGAACAGAGAAAATTCACCCCTCCACTTT. Protein sequence: CATTKGNRENSPLHF.

This chain joins TRBV5-8 and TRBJ1-2, with TRBD1 identical over 9 bases. The CDR3 is 16 amino acids. Germline CDR1 reads SGHTS; CDR2 reads YDEGEE. With V trimmed by 1 base and J by 4 bases, 8 bases remained unmatched. CDR3 in DNA: TGTGCCAGCAGCTTGCCTACAGGGGGCTTGTCCTATGGCTACACCTTC. Translating it yields CASSLPTGGLSYGYTF.

This clonotype was found a few times. The chain carries TRBV27 and TRBJ2-7; either TRBD1 or TRBD2 may supply D (6 bases each). The length of the CDR3 is 12 residues. CDR1 is MNHEY, CDR2 SMNVEV, per germline (reference sequence). V lost 6 bases, J lost 6 bases, and 12 bases lay in between. The CDR3 sequence: CASSLRGAEQYF. The CDR3 DNA sequence: TGTGCCAGCAGCTTGAGGGGGGCCGAGCAGTACTTC.

Comments on this clonotype: The junction differs from germline at one of its ends, possibly a read error. DNA of the CDR3: TGCGCCAGCAGTGATCGGGTTTTCTCCTACGAGCAGTACTTC. Translated, it gives CASSDRVFSYEQYF. The rearrangement uses TRBV2 and TRBJ2-7; D unclear. Germline V gene data show CDR1 as SNHLY and CDR2 as FYNNEI. CDR3 length equals 14 residues.

Comment on this clonotype: The junction and the germline gene differ at one end; a read error may be behind it. V is TRBV7-7 and J is TRBJ2-2; no firm D call. This CDR3 contains 16 residues. Germline V gene data show CDR1 as SSHAT and CDR2 as FNYEAQ (reference sequence). This chain's CDR3 is CASSSGSDANTGELFF. CDR3 DNA sequence: TGTGCTAGCAGCTCCGGGTCCGACGCGAACACCGGGGAGCTGTTTTTT.

V is TRBV7-2 and J is TRBJ2-1; D may be TRBD2 (5 bases). CDR1 and CDR2 (germline): SGHTA, FQGNSA. Trimming removed 8 bases at V and 1 base at J, with 12 bases between. The CDR3 is made up of 14 amino acids. This CDR3 reads CASPGDRSYNEQFF. DNA for the CDR3: TGTGCCAGCCCCGGGGATCGTTCCTACAATGAGCAGTTCTTC.

V and J are TRBV10-3 and TRBJ1-2; 7 bases align to TRBD1. Trimming took 5 bases from V and 7 from J; bases not matched to a gene: 7. Germline-derived CDR1 and CDR2 are ENHRY and SYGVKD. The CDR3 has 13 residues. The CDR3 loop reads CAISSGTESGYTF. In DNA form, the CDR3 reads TGTGCCATCAGTTCCGGGACAGAGTCTGGCTACACCTTC.

This clonotype was seen just once. The chain combines TRBV12-3 or TRBV12-4 with TRBJ2-7; 7 positions match TRBD1. This CDR3 has 15 amino acids. V shed 0 bases and J 3 bases; nucleotides not matched to a gene: 5. CDR3: CASSLAQGLYYEQYF. The CDR3 nucleotides read TGTGCCAGCAGTTTAGCACAGGGGTTGTACTACGAGCAGTACTTC.

This chain uses TRBV7-6 with TRBJ1-1; D remains ambiguous. Germline V gives CDR1 SGHVS, CDR2 FNYEAQ. V was cut by 2 bases and J by 0 bases, with 10 bases left in between. The length of the CDR3 is 15 residues. CDR3 nucleotides: TGTGCCAGCAGCTTACTTGCGGAGGTGAACACTGAAGCTTTCTTT. Translating gives CASSLLAEVNTEAFF. Complete variable domain (other parts from reference TRBV7-6 and TRBJ1-1): GAGVSQSPRYKVTKRGQDVALRCDPISGHVSLYWYRQALGQGPEFLTYFNYEAQQDKSGLPNDRFSAERPEGSISTLTIQRTEQRDSAMYRCASSLLAEVNTEAFFGQGTRLTVV.

V and J are TRBV24-1 and TRBJ1-2; tentative D call: TRBD1 (6 bases). This CDR3 is built from 13 residues. Between the trimmed V and J ends, which lost 3 bases and 10 bases, there was a span of 14 bases. CDR1 KGHDR and CDR2 SFDVKD come from the germline V gene. The DNA of the CDR3 is TGTGCCACCAGTGATCCCCCCCGGACAGCCTACACCTTC. Translation gives CATSDPPRTAYTF.

This clonotype was seen many times. This chain connects TRBV7-3 to TRBJ2-1; D tentatively reads TRBD1 or TRBD2 (6 bases each). The CDR3 has 14 amino acids. The germline V gene encodes CDR1 SGHTA and CDR2 FQGTGA. V was shortened by 3 bases and J by 3 bases, with 9 bases between the two germline ends. CDR3 sequence reads: CASSLGGLYNEQFF. CDR3 bases: TGTGCCAGCAGCTTGGGGGGCCTCTACAATGAGCAGTTCTTC.

J is TRBJ2-5 and V is TRBV2; a possible D gene is TRBD2 (6 bases). The end of the DNA fits TRBJ2-1 better, so the J call may be wrong. The CDR3 is 13 amino acids. Germline CDR1 and CDR2: SNHLY and FYNNEI. CDR3 sequence (DNA): TGTGCCAGCAGTCCGGGACTTTACAATGAGCAGTTCTTC. Amino acid sequence: CASSPGLYNEQFF.

A single count supports this clonotype. V and J are TRBV20-1 and TRBJ2-1; D remains ambiguous. Deletions cut 5 bases from V and 12 bases from J, with 17 bases between. The V gene's germline CDR1 is DFQATT and CDR2 SNEGSKA (reference sequence). The CDR3 spans 12 residues. CDR3 coding DNA: TGCAGTGCTCCCCGACCTTCAAAGGGGCAGTTCTTC. Amino acid sequence: CSAPRPSKGQFF.

V gene TRBV9 combines with J gene TRBJ1-1; TRBD1 matches at 7 bases. V lost 0 bases to trimming and J lost 11 bases; unmatched junction nucleotides: 7. CDR3 size: 13 residues. CDR1 and CDR2 from the germline V gene are SGDLS and YYNGEE. The DNA for the CDR3 is TGTGCCAGCAGCGTAGAGGGGGCGGGCCTGGCTTTCTTT. It encodes CASSVEGAGLAFF.